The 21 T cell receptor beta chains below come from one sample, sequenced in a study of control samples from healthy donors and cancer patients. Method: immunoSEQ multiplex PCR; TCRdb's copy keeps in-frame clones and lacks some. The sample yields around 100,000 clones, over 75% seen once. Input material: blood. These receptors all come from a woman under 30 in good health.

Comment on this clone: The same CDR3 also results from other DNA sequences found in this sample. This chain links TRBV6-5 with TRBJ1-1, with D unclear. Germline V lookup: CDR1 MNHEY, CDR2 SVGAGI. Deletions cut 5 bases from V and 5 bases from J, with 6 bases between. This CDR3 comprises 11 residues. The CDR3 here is CASSTRTEAFF. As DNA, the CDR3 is TGTGCCAGCAGTACAAGAACTGAAGCTTTCTTT.

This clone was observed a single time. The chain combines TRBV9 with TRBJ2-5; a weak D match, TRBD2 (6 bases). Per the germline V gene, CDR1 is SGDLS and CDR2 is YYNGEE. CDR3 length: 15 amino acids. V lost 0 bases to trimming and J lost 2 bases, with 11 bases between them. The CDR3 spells CASSVGASEQETQYF. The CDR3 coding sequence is TGTGCCAGCAGCGTAGGGGCTAGCGAGCAAGAGACCCAGTACTTC. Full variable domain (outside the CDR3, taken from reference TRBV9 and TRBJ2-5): DSGVTQTPKHLITATGQRVTLRCSPRSGDLSVYWYQQSLDQGLQFLIQYYNGEERAKGNILERFSAQQFPDLHSELNLSSLELGDSALYFCASSVGASEQETQYFGPGTRLLVL.

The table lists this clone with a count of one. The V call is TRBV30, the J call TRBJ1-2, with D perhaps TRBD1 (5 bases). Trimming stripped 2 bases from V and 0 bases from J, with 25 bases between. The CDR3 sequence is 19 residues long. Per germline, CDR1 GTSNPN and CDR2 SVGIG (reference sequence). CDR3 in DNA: TGTGCCTGGAGTCGCACCCCGATTACAGGCCAATTACCTAACTATGGCTACACCTTC. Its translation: CAWSRTPITGQLPNYGYTF.

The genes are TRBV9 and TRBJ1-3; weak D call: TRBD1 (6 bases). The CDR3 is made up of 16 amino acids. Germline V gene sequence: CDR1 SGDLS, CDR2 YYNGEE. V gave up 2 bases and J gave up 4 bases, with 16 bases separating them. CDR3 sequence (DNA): TGTGCCAGCAGCGTCGCCAGGACAGTTGGCGGAAACACCATATATTTT. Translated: CASSVARTVGGNTIYF.

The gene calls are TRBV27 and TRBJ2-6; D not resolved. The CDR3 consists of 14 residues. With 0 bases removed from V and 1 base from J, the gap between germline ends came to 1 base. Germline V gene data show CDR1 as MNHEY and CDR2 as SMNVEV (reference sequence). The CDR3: CASSLSSGANVLTF. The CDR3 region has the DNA TGTGCCAGCAGTTTATCGTCTGGGGCCAACGTCCTGACTTTC.

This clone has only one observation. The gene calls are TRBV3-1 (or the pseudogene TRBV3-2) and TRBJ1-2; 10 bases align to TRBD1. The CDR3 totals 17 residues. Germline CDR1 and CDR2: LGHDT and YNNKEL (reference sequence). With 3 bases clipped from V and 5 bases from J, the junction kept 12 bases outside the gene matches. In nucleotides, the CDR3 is TGTGCCAGCAGCCAGGGGGACAGGGGACCCTACGAGTATGGCTACACCTTC. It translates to CASSQGDRGPYEYGYTF.

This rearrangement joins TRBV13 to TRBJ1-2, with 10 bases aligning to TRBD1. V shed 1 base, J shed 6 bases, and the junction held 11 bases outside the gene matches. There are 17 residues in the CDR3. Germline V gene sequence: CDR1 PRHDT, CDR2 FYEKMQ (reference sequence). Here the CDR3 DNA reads TGTGCCAGCAGCTTAGCGGACCCGGGACAGGGGTTAAATGGCTACACCTTC. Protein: CASSLADPGQGLNGYTF.

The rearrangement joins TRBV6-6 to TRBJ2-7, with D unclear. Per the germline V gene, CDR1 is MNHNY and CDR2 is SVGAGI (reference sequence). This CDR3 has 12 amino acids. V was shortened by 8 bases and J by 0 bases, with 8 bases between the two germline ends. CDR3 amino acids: CASAPASYEQYF. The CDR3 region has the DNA TGTGCCAGCGCCCCAGCCTCCTACGAGCAGTACTTC.

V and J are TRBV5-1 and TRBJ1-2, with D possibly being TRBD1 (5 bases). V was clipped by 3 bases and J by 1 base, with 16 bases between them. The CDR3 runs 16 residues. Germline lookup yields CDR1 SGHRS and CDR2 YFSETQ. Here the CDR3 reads CASSSSGQGFNYGYTF. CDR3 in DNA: TGCGCCAGCAGCTCCTCGGGGCAGGGTTTTAACTATGGCTACACCTTC.

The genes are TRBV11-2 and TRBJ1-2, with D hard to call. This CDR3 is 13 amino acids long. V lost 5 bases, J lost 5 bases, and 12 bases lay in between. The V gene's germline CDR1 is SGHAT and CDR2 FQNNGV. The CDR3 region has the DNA TGTGCCAGCAGCGCGGGTTTGGGGTATGGCTACACCTTC. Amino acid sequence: CASSAGLGYGYTF.

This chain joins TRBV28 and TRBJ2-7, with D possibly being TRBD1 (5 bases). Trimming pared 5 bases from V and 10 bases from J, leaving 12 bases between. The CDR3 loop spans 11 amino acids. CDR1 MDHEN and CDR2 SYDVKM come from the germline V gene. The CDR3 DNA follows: TGTGCCAGCAGTCCTGGGGCCGTCCAGTACTTC. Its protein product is CASSPGAVQYF.

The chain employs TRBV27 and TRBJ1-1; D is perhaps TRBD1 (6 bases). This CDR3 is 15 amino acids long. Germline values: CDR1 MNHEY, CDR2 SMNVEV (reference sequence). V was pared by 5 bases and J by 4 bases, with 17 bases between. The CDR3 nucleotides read TGTGCCAGCAGTACCCGAACAGGGTTAGGCACTGAAGCTTTCTTT. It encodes CASSTRTGLGTEAFF.

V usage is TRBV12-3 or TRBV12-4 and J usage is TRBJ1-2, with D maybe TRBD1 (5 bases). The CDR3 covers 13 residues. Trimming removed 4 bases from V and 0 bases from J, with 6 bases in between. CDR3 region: CASSSGSNYGYTF. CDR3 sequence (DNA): TGTGCCAGCAGTTCAGGGTCTAACTATGGCTACACCTTC.

CDR3 in DNA: TGCAGCGCCGATTTAGGGGGGCCGGACACCGGGGAGCTGTTTTTT. This codes for CSADLGGPDTGELFF. The rearrangement joins TRBV29-1 to TRBJ2-2; D could derive from TRBD1 or TRBD2 (6 bases each). Germline V gene sequence: CDR1 SQVTM, CDR2 ANQGSEA. The CDR3 has 15 amino acids. Trimming took 7 bases from V and 3 from J, leaving 18 bases between them.

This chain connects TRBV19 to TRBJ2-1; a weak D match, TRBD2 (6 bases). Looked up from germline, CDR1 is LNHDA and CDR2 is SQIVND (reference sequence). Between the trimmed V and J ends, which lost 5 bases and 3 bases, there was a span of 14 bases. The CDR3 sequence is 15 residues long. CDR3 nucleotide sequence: TGTGCCAGTAGTGTCGCGGGGTCAAACTACAATGAGCAGTTCTTC. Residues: CASSVAGSNYNEQFF.

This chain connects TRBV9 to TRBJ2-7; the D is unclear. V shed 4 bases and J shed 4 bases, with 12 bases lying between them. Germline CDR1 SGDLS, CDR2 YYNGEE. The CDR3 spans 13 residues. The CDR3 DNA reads TGTGCCAGCAGCCTGGACGGAAATTACGAGCAGTACTTC. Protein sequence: CASSLDGNYEQYF.

CDR3 loop: CASSSRTGNTEAFF. The CDR3 region has the DNA TGTGCCAGCAGTTCCCGGACAGGGAACACTGAAGCTTTCTTT. V and J are TRBV27 and TRBJ1-1; 7 bases agree with TRBD1. The CDR3 has 14 residues. Germline assignment: CDR1 MNHEY and CDR2 SMNVEV (reference sequence). The J segment lost 1 base and the V segment lost 4 bases, leaving 3 bases of the junction unmatched.

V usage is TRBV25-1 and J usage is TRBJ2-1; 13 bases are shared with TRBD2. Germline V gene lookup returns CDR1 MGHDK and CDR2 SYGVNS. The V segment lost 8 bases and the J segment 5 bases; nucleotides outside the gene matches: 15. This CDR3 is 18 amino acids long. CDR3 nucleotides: TGTGCCAGCCAGCTACTAGCGGGGGGGCCGGGGCTAGACAATGAGCAGTTCTTC. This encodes CASQLLAGGPGLDNEQFF.

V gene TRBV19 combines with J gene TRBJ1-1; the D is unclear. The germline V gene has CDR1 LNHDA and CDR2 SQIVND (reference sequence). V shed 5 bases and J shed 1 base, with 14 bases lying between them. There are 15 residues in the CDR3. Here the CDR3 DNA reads TGTGCCAGTAGTGACCCAGGTTATGGGAACACTGAAGCTTTCTTT. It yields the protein CASSDPGYGNTEAFF.

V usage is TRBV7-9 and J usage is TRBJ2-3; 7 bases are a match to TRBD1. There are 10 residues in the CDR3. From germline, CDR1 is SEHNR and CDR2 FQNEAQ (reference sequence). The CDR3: CGEGGDTQYF. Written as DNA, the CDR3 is TGTGGGGAAGGGGGCGATACGCAGTATTTT.

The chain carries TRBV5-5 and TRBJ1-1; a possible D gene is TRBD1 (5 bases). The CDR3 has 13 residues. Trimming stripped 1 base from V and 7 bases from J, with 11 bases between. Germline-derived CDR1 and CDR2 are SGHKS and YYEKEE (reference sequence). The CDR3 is CASSLSQGIEAFF. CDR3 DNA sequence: TGTGCCAGCAGCTTGAGTCAGGGAATTGAAGCTTTCTTT.